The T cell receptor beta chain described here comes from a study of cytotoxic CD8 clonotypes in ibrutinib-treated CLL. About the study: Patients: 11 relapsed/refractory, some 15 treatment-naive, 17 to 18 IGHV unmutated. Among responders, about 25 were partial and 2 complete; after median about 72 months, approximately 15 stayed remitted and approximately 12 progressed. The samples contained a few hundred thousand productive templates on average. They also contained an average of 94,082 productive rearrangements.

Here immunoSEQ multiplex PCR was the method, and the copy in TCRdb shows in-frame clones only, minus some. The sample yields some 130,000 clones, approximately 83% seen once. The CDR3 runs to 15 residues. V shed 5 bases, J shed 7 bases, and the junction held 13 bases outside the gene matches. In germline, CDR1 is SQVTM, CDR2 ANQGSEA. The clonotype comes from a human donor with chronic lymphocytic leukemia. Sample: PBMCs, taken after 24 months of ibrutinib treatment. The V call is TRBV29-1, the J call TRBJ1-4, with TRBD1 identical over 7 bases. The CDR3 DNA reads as TGCAGCGTTATCCTGAACACAGGGGTGGCTGAAAAACTGTTTTTT. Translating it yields CSVILNTGVAEKLFF.